The source of this TCR beta chain is a study of T cell repertoires in cytomegalovirus infection. Each CDR3 protein gets one entry after TCRdb re-called the reads with MiXCR. The sample has around 740,000 distinct CDR3 sequences, approximately 34% seen once; the top ten hold around 3%. V shed 4 bases, J shed 0 bases, and the junction held 5 bases outside the gene matches. The CDR3 contains 15 residues. The germline gives CDR1 SGHRS, CDR2 YFSETQ. The sequenced sample was PBMCs. This sequence joins TRBV5-1 and TRBJ2-7, with TRBD1 matching 9 bases. The sequence was obtained from a human donor in good health (CMV status not recorded). Some clones in this sample may be carry-over from other donors' samples. The CDR3 sequence: CASSTWTGASYEQYF. CDR3 coding DNA: TGCGCCAGCAGCACCTGGACAGGGGCCTCCTACGAGCAGTACTTC.